This entry concerns a single T cell receptor beta chain. This sample is part of a study of blood T cell repertoires in COVID-19. For the study at large: The United States, Italy and Spain provided the acute and convalescent COVID-19 samples. The cDNA or gDNA used as material had been derived from T cells, B-cell-depleted T cells, or PBMCs.

Sequencing was performed with immunoSEQ multiplex PCR; in TCRdb, only in-frame clones are kept and a portion is missing. The repertoire holds approximately 170,000 clones, with around 84% as singletons. It was during active infection that Seattle patients were enrolled and then longitudinally followed. The V end lost 3 bases, the J end lost 3 bases, and 11 bases lay between the germline ends. CDR3 length: 14 residues. Germline V lookup: CDR1 MGHRA, CDR2 YSYEKL. The TCR sequence derives from a woman in her sixties or seventies with COVID-19, enrolled during active disease. The material sequenced was peripheral blood. The V and J genes are TRBV4-1 and TRBJ2-5; TRBD2 is a possible D gene (6 bases). Here the CDR3 reads CASSHLGGEETQYF. Here the CDR3 DNA reads TGCGCCAGCAGCCACTTGGGGGGAGAAGAGACCCAGTACTTC.